This entry features one TCR beta chain sequence. Its antigen remains undetermined. One base away there is no much larger clone; base qualities are not given. The data are from a study of post-analysis software for immune sequencing data (dated by TCRdb to about 2015). For context, the study as a whole: Disease courses on record covered relapsing-remitting, secondary progressive and progressive-relapsing multiple sclerosis, though some patients had no subtype annotation. A subset of samples was prepared in parallel using single-end sample barcoding, then pooled and co-amplified after Illumina adapter ligation. Patient repertoires were compared against 10 to 12 previously published healthy control repertoires from donors aged roughly 6 to 28 years. Results and caveats for the whole study, not just this receptor: The control group was slightly older than the multiple sclerosis patient group. Direct clustering with F measure revealed strong co-clustering of samples prepared in the same batch, which led to a batch-effect correction. Four to six TRBV segments, including TRBV5-6, TRBV5-1 and TRBV20-1, were significantly more frequent in patients than controls. Multiple sclerosis patients had significantly lower normalized Chao1 diversity than controls, a result that suggests substantial peripheral T-cell clonal expansion.

TCR beta repertoires were profiled from peripheral blood of about a dozen young patients with multiple sclerosis to demonstrate the VDJtools post-analysis software. The multiple sclerosis patients were children and adolescents between roughly 6 and 15 years of age. Sequences LNHNV (CDR1) and YYDKDF (CDR2) are obtained from the germline V gene (reference sequence). The CDR3 sequence holds 12 residues, the cysteine and phenylalanine included. The retained sequence is limited to the CDR3, 36 bases, with the frame set at the first base. V and J are trimmed by 8 bases and 15 bases, and the gene matches miss 11 bases of the junction. The library relied on PCR. The sequencing machine was an Illumina HiSeq 2500. To reduce PCR and sequencing biases, unique molecular identifiers were built into the TCR beta cDNA libraries. Per 1 to 10 million input T cells, roughly 500,000 cDNA molecules were obtained, such that each molecule approximated one T cell. The same protocol used for the earlier healthy control dataset was applied to prepare and sequence the patient libraries. Samples belonging to the same batch were prepared together, multiplexed and sequenced on a shared HiSeq lane. In the original analysis: Raw barcoded reads were processed with MIGEC, and single-read molecular identifier groups were discarded before consensus assembly and CDR3 extraction. VDJtools was used for post-analysis of the clonotype tables, with diversity normalized by down-sampling every dataset to the smallest sample size. To correct batch-related cross-sample contamination, repertoire overlap clustering matched CDR3 amino acid sequences but not nucleotide sequences. TCRdb reworked the public reads: Q25 trimming with fastp, MiXCR clone assembly, productive beta chains retained. Identical CDR3 proteins give one entry, which carries the most common genes and DNA. These V and J calls rely on TCRdb rather than the paper's analysis. The sample yields about 680,000 distinct CDR3 sequences; around 64% were counted once. The leading ten clones occupy approximately 10% of the sample.

The chain joins TRBV15 to TRBJ2-4, with 9 bases aligning to TRBD2. This sequence was found in a girl aged 2 to 10 with multiple sclerosis. The sequenced sample consisted of blood. The sequence in DNA is TGTGCCACCGGATTGGTGGGTAGCGGGAGGTACTTC. It specifies CATGLVGSGRYF. Reference TRBV15 and TRBJ2-4 genes cover what lies past the CDR3, so the full variable domain is DAMVIQNPRYQVTQFGKPVTLSCSQTLNHNVMYWYQQKSSQAPKLLFHYYDKDFNNEADTPDNFQSRRPNTSFCFLDIRSPGLGDTAMYLCATGLVGSGRYFGAGTRLSVL.